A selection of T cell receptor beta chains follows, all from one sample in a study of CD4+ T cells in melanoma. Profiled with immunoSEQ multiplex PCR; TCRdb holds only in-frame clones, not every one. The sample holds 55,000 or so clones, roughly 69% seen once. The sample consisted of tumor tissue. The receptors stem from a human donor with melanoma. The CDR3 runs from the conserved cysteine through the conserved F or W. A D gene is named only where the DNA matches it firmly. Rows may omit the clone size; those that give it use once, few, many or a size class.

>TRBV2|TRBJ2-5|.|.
CASRRSEGETQYF
TGTGCCAGCAGACGCTCCGAGGGGGAGACCCAGTACTTC
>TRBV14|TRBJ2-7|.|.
CASSKTADWVFGYEQYF
TGTGCCAGCAGCAAGACGGCGGACTGGGTTTTCGGCTACGAGCAGTACTTC
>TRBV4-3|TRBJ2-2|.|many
CASSQVEAAALFF
TGCGCCAGCAGCCAAGTAGAAGCCGCGGCGCTGTTTTTT
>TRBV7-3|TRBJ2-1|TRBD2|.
CASSLGTSGAGNEQFF
TGTGCCAGCAGCTTGGGGACTAGCGGGGCGGGCAATGAGCAGTTCTTC
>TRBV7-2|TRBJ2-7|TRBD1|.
CASRGGQGASYEQYF
TGTGCCAGCAGAGGGGGACAGGGGGCCTCCTACGAGCAGTACTTC
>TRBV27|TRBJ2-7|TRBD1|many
CASSLTRDSYEQYF
TGTGCCAGCAGTTTAACCCGGGACAGCTACGAGCAGTACTTC
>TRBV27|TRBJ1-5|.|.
CASSWGTGNNQPQHF
TGTGCCAGCAGTTGGGGGACGGGCAACAATCAGCCCCAGCATTTT
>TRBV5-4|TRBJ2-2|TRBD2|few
CASSKTSGGTNTGELFF
TGTGCCAGCAGCAAGACTAGCGGGGGGACAAACACCGGGGAGCTGTTTTTT
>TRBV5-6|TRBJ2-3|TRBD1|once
CASSFTGGAFTDTQYF
TGTGCCAGCAGCTTTACAGGGGGTGCTTTCACAGATACGCAGTATTTT
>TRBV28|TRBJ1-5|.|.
CASREGRFNQPQHF
TGTGCCAGCAGGGAGGGACGGTTCAATCAGCCCCAGCATTTT
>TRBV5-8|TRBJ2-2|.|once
CASSPGGGGELFF
TGTGCCAGCAGCCCCGGGGGCGGCGGGGAGCTGTTTTTT
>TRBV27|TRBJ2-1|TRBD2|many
CASSYGGYNEQFF
TGTGCCAGCAGTTACGGGGGGTACAATGAGCAGTTCTTC
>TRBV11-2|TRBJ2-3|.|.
CASSSGTGQYF
TGTGCCAGCAGCTCCGGGACCGGGCAGTATTTT
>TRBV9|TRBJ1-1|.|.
CASSVAIPATEAFF
TGTGCCAGCAGCGTTGCTATACCTGCCACTGAAGCTTTCTTT
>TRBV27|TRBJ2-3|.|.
CASKARVTDTQYF
TGTGCCAGCAAAGCCAGAGTCACAGATACGCAGTATTTT
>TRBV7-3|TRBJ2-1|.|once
CASSLVAGYEQFF
TGTGCCAGCAGCTTAGTGGCGGGATACGAGCAGTTCTTC
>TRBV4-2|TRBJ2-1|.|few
CASSQGLQGWDEQFF
TGTGCCAGCAGCCAAGGTCTTCAGGGCTGGGATGAGCAGTTCTTC
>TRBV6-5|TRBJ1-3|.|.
CASSREIGNTIYF
TGTGCCAGCAGCCGTGAAATTGGAAACACCATATATTTT
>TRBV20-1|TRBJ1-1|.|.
CSARENTEAFF
TGCAGTGCTAGGGAGAACACTGAAGCTTTCTTT
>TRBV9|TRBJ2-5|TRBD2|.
CASSSSGGSETQYF
TGTGCCAGCAGCTCTAGCGGGGGTTCTGAGACCCAGTACTTC
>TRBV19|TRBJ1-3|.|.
CASSMGRQAGNTIYF
TGTGCCAGTAGTATGGGAAGGCAGGCTGGAAACACCATATATTTT
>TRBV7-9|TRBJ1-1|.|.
CASSSGGWDTEAFF
TGTGCCAGCAGCTCGGGGGGATGGGACACTGAAGCTTTCTTT
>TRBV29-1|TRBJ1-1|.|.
CSVERAAEAFF
TGCAGCGTTGAAAGGGCAGCTGAAGCTTTCTTT
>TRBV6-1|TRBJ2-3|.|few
CASSATRGVTSTDTQYF
TGTGCCAGCAGTGCGACCAGGGGGGTGACTAGCACAGATACGCAGTATTTT
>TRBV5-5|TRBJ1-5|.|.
CASSQVVGGNQPQHF
TGCGCCAGCAGCCAAGTCGTGGGGGGCAATCAGCCCCAGCATTTT
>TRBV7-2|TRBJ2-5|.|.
CASSQGRPQAETQYF
TGTGCCAGCAGCCAAGGGAGACCTCAGGCGGAGACCCAGTACTTC
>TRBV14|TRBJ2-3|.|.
CASSPAGLTDTQYF
TGTGCCAGCAGCCCAGCCGGACTTACAGATACGCAGTATTTT
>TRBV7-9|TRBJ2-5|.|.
CASSSGQTQETQYF
TGTGCCAGCAGCTCTGGACAGACTCAAGAGACCCAGTACTTC
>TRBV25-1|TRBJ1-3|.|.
CASSESPSGNTIYF
TGTGCCAGCAGTGAATCCCCCTCTGGAAACACCATATATTTT
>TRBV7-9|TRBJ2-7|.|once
CASSPSPSEQYF
TGTGCCAGCAGCCCCTCCCCCAGCGAGCAGTACTTC
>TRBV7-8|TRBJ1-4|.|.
CASREGGGNEKLFF
TGTGCCAGCAGGGAAGGAGGGGGGAATGAAAAACTGTTTTTT
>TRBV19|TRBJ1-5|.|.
CASSNHRSQPQHF
TGTGCCAGTAGTAACCACAGGTCCCAGCCCCAGCATTTT
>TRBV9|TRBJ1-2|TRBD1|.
CASSVDRGKHGYTF
TGTGCCAGCAGCGTAGACAGGGGGAAGCATGGCTACACCTTC
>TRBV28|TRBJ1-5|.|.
CASSLGLGNQPQHF
TGTGCCAGCAGTTTAGGGCTTGGCAATCAGCCCCAGCATTTT
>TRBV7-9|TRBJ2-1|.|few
CASSSPGPLEGEQFF
TGTGCCAGCAGCTCGCCGGGACCCCTTGAGGGTGAGCAGTTCTTC
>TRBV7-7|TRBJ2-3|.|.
CASSLAQGDTQYF
TGTGCTAGCAGCTTAGCTCAGGGGGATACGCAGTATTTT
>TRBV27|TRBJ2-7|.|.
CASSFESRGNFHEQYF
TGTGCCAGCAGTTTCGAGTCGCGCGGGAATTTCCACGAGCAGTACTTC
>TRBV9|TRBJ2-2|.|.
CASSVWDAGELFF
TGTGCCAGCAGCGTATGGGACGCCGGGGAGCTGTTTTTT
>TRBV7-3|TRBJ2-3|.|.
CASSSPSTDTQYF
TGTGCCAGCAGCTCGCCATCCACAGATACGCAGTATTTT
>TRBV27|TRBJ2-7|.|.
CASSLLPLTPYEQYF
TGTGCCAGCAGTTTATTGCCACTTACCCCTTACGAGCAGTACTTC
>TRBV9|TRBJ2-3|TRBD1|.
CASSVEGAEDTQYF
TGTGCCAGCAGCGTAGAGGGGGCGGAAGATACGCAGTATTTT
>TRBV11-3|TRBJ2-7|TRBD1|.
CASSWDRGGEQYF
TGTGCCAGCAGCTGGGACAGGGGAGGCGAGCAGTACTTC
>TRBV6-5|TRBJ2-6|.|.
CASGPVGANVLTF
TGTGCCAGCGGCCCCGTTGGGGCCAACGTCCTGACTTTC
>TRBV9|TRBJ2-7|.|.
CASSPGPREQYF
TGTGCCAGCAGCCCGGGACCGAGGGAGCAGTACTTC
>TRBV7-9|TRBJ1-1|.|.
CASSYTGRNTEAFF
TGTGCCAGCAGTTATACAGGGAGGAACACTGAAGCTTTCTTT